The T cell receptor beta chain under discussion was sequenced for a study of blood T cell repertoires in COVID-19. The overall study: Sample material is recorded as cDNA or gDNA derived from T cells, B-cell-depleted T cells, or PBMCs.

Sequencing was performed with immunoSEQ multiplex PCR; in TCRdb, only in-frame clones are kept and a portion is missing. The table lists under 300,000 clones, roughly nine tenths of them singletons, with 3.6% in the top ten. The V end lost 2 bases, the J end lost 4 bases, and 12 bases lay between the germline ends. The CDR3 is 14 amino acids. Germline V CDR1 and CDR2: SGDLS, YYNGEE. Sequencing was performed on peripheral blood. The chain uses TRBV9 and TRBJ2-5; D gene unclear. The clonotype originates from a man aged 18 to 30 with active or convalescent COVID-19. The CDR3 sequence: CASSVEERSETQYF. DNA for the CDR3: TGTGCCAGCAGCGTTGAGGAGAGGTCAGAGACCCAGTACTTC.